This TCR beta chain was identified during a study of sequential checkpoint blockade in melanoma. Study as a whole: Each arm's sequence ended with maintenance nivolumab.

The germline V gene has CDR1 MNHEY and CDR2 SMNVEV (reference sequence). The CDR3 is 11 amino acids. The ends lost 8 bases at V and 14 bases at J; junction bases unmatched: 9. The table came from immunoSEQ multiplex PCR; TCRdb's copy has only in-frame clones and leaves some out. Of 21,000 or so clones listed, about 82% are singletons. Treatment in this sample: randomized to nivolumab then ipilimumab (arm A) or the reverse (arm B). The clonotype was recovered from a human donor with melanoma. The material sequenced was CD8+ T cells sorted from blood (inferred from file names), taken from a patient given nivolumab and ipilimumab in sequence. The chain employs TRBV27 and TRBJ2-1; the match to TRBD2 covers 7 bases. Here the CDR3 DNA reads TGTGCCAGCGGGACTACGGGTTTGGAGTTCTTC. It yields the protein CASGTTGLEFF.